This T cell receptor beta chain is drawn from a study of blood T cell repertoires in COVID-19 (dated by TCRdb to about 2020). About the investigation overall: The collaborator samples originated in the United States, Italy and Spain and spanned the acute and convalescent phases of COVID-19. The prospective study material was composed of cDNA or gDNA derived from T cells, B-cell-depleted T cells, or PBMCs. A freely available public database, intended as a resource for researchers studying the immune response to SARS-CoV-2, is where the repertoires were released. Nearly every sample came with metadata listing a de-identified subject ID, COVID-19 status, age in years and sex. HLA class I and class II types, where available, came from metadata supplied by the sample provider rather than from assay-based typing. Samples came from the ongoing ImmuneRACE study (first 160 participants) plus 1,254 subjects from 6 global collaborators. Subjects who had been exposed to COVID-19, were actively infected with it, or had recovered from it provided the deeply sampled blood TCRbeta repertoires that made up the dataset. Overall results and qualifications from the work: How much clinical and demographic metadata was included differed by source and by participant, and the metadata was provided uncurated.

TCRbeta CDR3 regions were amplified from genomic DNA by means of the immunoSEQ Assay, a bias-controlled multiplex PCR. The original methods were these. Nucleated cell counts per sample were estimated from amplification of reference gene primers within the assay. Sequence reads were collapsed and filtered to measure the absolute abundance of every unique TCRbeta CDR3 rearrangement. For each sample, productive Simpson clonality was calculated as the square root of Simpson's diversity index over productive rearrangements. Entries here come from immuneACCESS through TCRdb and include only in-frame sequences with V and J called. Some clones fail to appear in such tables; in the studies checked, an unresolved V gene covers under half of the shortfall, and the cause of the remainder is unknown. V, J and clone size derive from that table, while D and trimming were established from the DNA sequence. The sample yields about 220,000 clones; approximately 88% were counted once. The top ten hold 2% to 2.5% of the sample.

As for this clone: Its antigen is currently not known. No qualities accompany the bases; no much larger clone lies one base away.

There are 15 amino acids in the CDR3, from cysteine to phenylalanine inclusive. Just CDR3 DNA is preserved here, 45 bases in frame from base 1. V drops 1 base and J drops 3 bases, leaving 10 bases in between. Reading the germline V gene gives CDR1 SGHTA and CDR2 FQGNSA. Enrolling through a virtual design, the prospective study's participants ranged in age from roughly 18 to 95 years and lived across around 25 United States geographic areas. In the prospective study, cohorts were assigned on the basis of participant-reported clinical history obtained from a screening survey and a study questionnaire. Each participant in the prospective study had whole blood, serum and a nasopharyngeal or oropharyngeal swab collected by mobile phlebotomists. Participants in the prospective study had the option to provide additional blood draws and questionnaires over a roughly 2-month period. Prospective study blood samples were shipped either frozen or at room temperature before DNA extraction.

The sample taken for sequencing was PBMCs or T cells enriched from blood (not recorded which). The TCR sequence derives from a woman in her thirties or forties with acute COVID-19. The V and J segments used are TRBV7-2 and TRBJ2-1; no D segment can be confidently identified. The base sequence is TGTGCCAGCAGCTTAGGAACCCCCGGCTACAATGAGCAGTTCTTC. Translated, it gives CASSLGTPGYNEQFF.